This passage covers 16 T cell receptor beta chains from one sample sequenced in a study of response to subunit inactivated influenza vaccine. TCRdb reprocessed the RT-PCR reads with MiXCR, giving one entry per CDR3 protein. The repertoire consists of fewer than 600,000 distinct CDR3 sequences, with approximately 7.3% occurring once and the leading ten covering under 15%. The starting material was PBMCs from blood, obtained roughly 24 months after vaccination. The origin of the receptors is a man aged 50 to 69 who received an inactivated influenza vaccine.

This sequence joins TRBV29-1 and TRBJ1-2; the match to TRBD1 covers 10 bases. This CDR3 is 13 amino acids long. Germline V gene data show CDR1 as SQVTM and CDR2 as ANQGSEA. With V trimmed by 4 bases and J by 4 bases, 3 bases remained unmatched. As DNA, the CDR3 is TGCAGCGTTGGACAGGGGGCAGGCTATGGCTACACCTTC. Its translation is CSVGQGAGYGYTF.

The rearrangement links TRBV25-1 to TRBJ2-5, with 8 bases lining up with TRBD1. Germline CDR1 MGHDK, CDR2 SYGVNS. Trimming took 2 bases from V and 0 from J; bases not matched to a gene: 5. The CDR3 sequence is 16 residues long. Here the CDR3 DNA reads TGTGCCAGCAGTGAAGGGACAGGAGCGTACCAAGAGACCCAGTACTTC. This sequence encodes CASSEGTGAYQETQYF.

The rearrangement links TRBV5-1 to TRBJ1-2; the D gene is possibly TRBD1 (6 bases). The CDR3 has 12 amino acids. CDR1 and CDR2 from the germline V gene are SGHRS and YFSETQ. V gave up 4 bases and J gave up 8 bases, with 12 bases separating them. CDR3 sequence reads: CASSPGEDGYTF. The CDR3 DNA is TGCGCCAGCAGCCCAGGGGAGGACGGCTACACCTTC.

The chain carries TRBV28 and TRBJ2-1, with D possibly matching TRBD2 (6 bases). The germline V and J ends were trimmed by 6 bases and 3 bases, with 18 bases remaining between them. The V gene's germline CDR1 is MDHEN and CDR2 SYDVKM. This CDR3 has 16 amino acids. The CDR3 here is CASSPSRDFGYNEQFF. CDR3 bases: TGTGCCAGCAGCCCTTCGAGGGACTTTGGCTACAATGAGCAGTTCTTC.

The chain has TRBV5-1 and TRBJ1-3; TRBD1 matches 8 bases. V was clipped by 0 bases and J by 4 bases; unmatched bases: 6. This CDR3 has 16 residues. Per the germline V gene, CDR1 is SGHRS and CDR2 is YFSETQ. The CDR3 region has the DNA TGCGCCAGCAGCTTGGGGCAGGGGGCGGTCGGAAACACCATATATTTT. It specifies CASSLGQGAVGNTIYF.

The CDR3 protein is CSVESEKLFF. Written as DNA, the CDR3 is TGCAGCGTTGAGAGTGAAAAACTGTTTTTT. The gene calls are TRBV29-1 and TRBJ1-4; D gene uncertain. Germline-derived CDR1 and CDR2 are SQVTM and ANQGSEA. The V end was cut by 3 bases, the J end by 7 bases, with 3 bases between. The CDR3 has 10 amino acids.

This clonotype was seen a few times. The chain couples TRBV11-1 to TRBJ1-1; weak D call: TRBD1 (6 bases). The CDR3 is 16 amino acids. V lost 1 base and J lost 4, with 16 bases in between. Germline V lookup: CDR1 SGHAT, CDR2 FQDESV (reference sequence). The CDR3 DNA follows: TGTGCCAGCAGCTTAGACGTGGGCAGGGGATCCACTGAAGCTTTCTTT. Amino acid sequence: CASSLDVGRGSTEAFF.

The genes are TRBV6-5 and TRBJ2-2; 15 bases fit TRBD2. Unmatched junction bases numbered 10, after V lost 6 bases and J lost 2 bases. The CDR3 is made up of 19 amino acids. From germline, CDR1 is MNHEY and CDR2 SVGAGI. This CDR3 is CASSYPGLAGGENTGELFF. In DNA form, the CDR3 reads TGTGCCAGCAGCTATCCGGGACTAGCGGGAGGCGAAAACACCGGGGAGCTGTTTTTT.

In regard to this clonotype: With a much larger clone just one base away, this may be a read error. Because the CDR3 is missing its conserved closing phenylalanine or tryptophan, this is likely a read error. The DNA of the CDR3 is TGTGCCAGCAGGGGCCTGGGGGATACGCAGTATATT. This gives the protein CASRGLGDTQYI. The rearrangement links TRBV7-2 to TRBJ2-3; no definite D call. The ends were cut back, 6 bases at V and 6 bases at J, with 10 bases in the middle. This CDR3 region has 12 residues. Germline lookup yields CDR1 SGHTA and CDR2 FQGNSA.

This clonotype was seen a few times. The J gene is TRBJ2-1, the V gene TRBV15; TRBD1 might be the D (6 bases). The V end was cut by 6 bases, the J end by 3 bases, with 15 bases between. The V gene's germline CDR1 is LNHNV and CDR2 YYDKDF (reference sequence). CDR3 length equals 15 residues. The chain's CDR3 is CATREGVQNYNEQFF. The CDR3 DNA reads TGTGCCACCAGAGAGGGGGTCCAGAACTACAATGAGCAGTTCTTC.

The chain couples TRBV12-3 or TRBV12-4 to TRBJ1-2; TRBD1 aligns across 9 bases. V dropped 3 bases and J dropped 8; count of bases not matched to a gene: 13. This CDR3 spans 16 amino acids. The CDR3 loop is CASSFSGPGTGFGYTF. Written as DNA, the CDR3 is TGTGCCAGCAGTTTTTCCGGTCCCGGGACAGGGTTCGGCTACACCTTC.

The chain is built from TRBV11-2 and TRBJ2-2; 8 positions agree with TRBD1. Trimming removed 4 bases from V and 3 bases from J; junction bases left unmatched: 4. Per the germline V gene, CDR1 is SGHAT and CDR2 is FQNNGV. This CDR3 is built from 15 residues. CDR3 coding DNA: TGTGCCAGCAGCTCCCGGACAGGGCACACCGGGGAGCTGTTTTTT. Translated, it gives CASSSRTGHTGELFF.

This clonotype was seen many times. The genes are TRBV12-3 or TRBV12-4 and TRBJ1-1; D is unclear. The CDR3 has 14 amino acids. The V end was cut by 2 bases, the J end by 1 base, with 8 bases between. The CDR3 loop reads CASSLSARNTEAFF. CDR3 DNA: TGTGCCAGCAGTTTATCGGCCAGGAACACTGAAGCTTTCTTT.

In this sample, this clonotype turned up a few times. The chain joins TRBV7-8 to TRBJ2-5; 8 bases are shared with TRBD1. Germline CDR1 and CDR2: SGHVS and FQNEAQ. Trimming cost V 5 bases and J 2 bases; bases outside gene matches: 4. The length of the CDR3 is 14 residues. CDR3 residues: CASSIDRGQETQYF. As DNA, the CDR3 is TGTGCCAGCAGCATTGACAGGGGACAAGAGACCCAGTACTTC.

CDR3 DNA: TGCGCCAGCAGCTGGACCGAAATAACAGATACGCAGTATTTT. It yields the protein CASSWTEITDTQYF. The chain combines TRBV5-1 with TRBJ2-3; D is undetermined. Germline V CDR1 and CDR2: SGHRS, YFSETQ. Trimming cost V 3 bases and J 3 bases, with 11 bases left between them. The CDR3 length is 14 residues.

There are many counts of this clonotype. V gene TRBV5-6 combines with J gene TRBJ2-2; no reliable D call. This CDR3 is 14 amino acids long. The germline V gene has CDR1 SGHDT and CDR2 YYEEEE. V lost 4 bases, J lost 5 bases, and 12 bases lay in between. The CDR3 DNA sequence: TGTGCCAGCAGCGCCTACAGAGTTACCGGGGAGCTGTTTTTT. The encoded protein is CASSAYRVTGELFF.